This T cell receptor beta chain was identified in a study of a mutant IDH1 vaccine in newly diagnosed glioma. Study in general: The patients were given eight vaccinations, one each in weeks 1, 3, 5, 7, 11, 15, 19 and 23. Vaccine dosing followed radiotherapy by 4-6 weeks, or accompanied temozolomide cycles. Most patients had radiochemotherapy with temozolomide before enrollment; others had one alone.

The time point denotes: week 5, during vaccination. Vaccine doses each comprised 300 ug of mutant IDH1 20-mer peptide, with topical imiquimod. The donors had new WHO grade 3 or 4 astrocytomas; these were IDH1-mutant and ATRX-lost. About this clone itself: Its antigen remains unknown.

Method: immunoSEQ multiplex PCR; TCRdb's copy keeps in-frame clones and lacks some. Among about 50,000 clones, about 81% were seen once, and the ten largest hold 7.4%. V lost 4 bases, J lost 4 bases, and 17 bases lay in between. In germline, CDR1 is SGHNT, CDR2 YYREEE (reference sequence). This CDR3 is built from 15 residues. V and J are TRBV5-4 and TRBJ1-2; weak D call: TRBD1 (6 bases). The sequenced sample was PBMCs, obtained from a glioma patient whose treatment included an IDH1 peptide vaccine. The origin of this receptor is a woman aged 50 to 60 with glioma. The CDR3 loop is CASSTDGGPGYGYTF. The CDR3 nucleotides are TGTGCCAGCAGCACTGACGGGGGCCCGGGCTATGGCTACACCTTC.